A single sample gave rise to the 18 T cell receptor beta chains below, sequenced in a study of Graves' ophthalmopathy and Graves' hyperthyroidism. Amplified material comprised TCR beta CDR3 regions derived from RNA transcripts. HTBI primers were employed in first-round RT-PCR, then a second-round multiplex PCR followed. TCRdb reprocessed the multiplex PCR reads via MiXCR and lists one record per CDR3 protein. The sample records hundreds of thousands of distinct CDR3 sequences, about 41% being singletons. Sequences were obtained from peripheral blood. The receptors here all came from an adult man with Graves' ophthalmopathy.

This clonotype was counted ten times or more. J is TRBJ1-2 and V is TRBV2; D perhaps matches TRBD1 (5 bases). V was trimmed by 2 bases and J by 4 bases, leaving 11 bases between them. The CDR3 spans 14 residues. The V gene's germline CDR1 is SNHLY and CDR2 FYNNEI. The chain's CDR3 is CASSERQGSYGYTF. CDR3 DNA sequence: TGTGCCAGCAGTGAAAGGCAGGGATCCTATGGCTACACCTTC.

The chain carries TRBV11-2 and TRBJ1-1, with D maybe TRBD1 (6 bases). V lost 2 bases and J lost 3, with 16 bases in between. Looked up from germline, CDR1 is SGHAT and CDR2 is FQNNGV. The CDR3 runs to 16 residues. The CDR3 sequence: CASSLSRGSFDTEAFF. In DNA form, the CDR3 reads TGTGCCAGCAGCTTATCCAGGGGAAGTTTCGACACTGAAGCTTTCTTT.

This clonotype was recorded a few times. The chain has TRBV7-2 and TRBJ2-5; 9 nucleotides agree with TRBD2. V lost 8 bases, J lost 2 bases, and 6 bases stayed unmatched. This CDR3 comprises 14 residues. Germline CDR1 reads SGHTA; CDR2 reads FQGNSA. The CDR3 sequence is CASSSAGGQETQYF. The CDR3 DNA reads TGTGCCAGCTCATCGGCGGGGGGGCAAGAGACCCAGTACTTC.

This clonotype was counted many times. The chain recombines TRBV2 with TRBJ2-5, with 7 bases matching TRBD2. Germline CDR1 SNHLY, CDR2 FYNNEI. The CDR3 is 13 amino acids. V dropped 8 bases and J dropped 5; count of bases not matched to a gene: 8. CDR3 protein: CASYGGGLETQYF. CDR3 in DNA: TGTGCCAGCTACGGCGGGGGATTGGAGACCCAGTACTTC. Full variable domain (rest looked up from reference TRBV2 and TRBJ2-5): EPEVTQTPSHQVTQMGQEVILRCVPISNHLYFYWYRQILGQKVEFLVSFYNNEISEKSEIFDDQFSVERPDGSNFTLKIRSTKLEDSAMYFCASYGGGLETQYFGPGTRLLVL.

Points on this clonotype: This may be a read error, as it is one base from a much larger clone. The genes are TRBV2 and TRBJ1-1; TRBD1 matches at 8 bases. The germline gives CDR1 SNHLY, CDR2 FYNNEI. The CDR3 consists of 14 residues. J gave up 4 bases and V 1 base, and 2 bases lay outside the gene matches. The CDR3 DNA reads TGTGCCAGCAGTGAAGGACAGGGGAGCACTGAAGCTTTCTTT. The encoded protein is CASSEGQGSTEAFF. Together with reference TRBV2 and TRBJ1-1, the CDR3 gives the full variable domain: EPEVTQTPSHQVTQMGQEVILRCVPISNHLYFYWYRQILGQKVEFLVSFYNNEISEKSEIFDDQFSVERPDGSNFTLKIRSTKLEDSAMYFCASSEGQGSTEAFFGQGTRLTVV.

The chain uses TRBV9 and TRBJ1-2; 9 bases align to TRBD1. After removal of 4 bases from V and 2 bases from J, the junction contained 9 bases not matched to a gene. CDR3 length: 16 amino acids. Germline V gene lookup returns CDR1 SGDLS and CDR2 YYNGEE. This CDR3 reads CASSHAGTGWNYGYTF. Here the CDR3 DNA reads TGTGCCAGCAGCCACGCCGGGACAGGGTGGAACTATGGCTACACCTTC.

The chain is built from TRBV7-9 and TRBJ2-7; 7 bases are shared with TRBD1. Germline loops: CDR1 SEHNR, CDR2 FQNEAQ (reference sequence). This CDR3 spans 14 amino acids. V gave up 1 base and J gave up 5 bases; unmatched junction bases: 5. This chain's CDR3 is CASSLETGSNEQYF. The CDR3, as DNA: TGTGCCAGCAGCTTAGAGACAGGGTCGAACGAGCAGTACTTC. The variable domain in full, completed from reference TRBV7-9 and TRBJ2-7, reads DTGVSQNPRHKITKRGQNVTFRCDPISEHNRLYWYRQTLGQGPEFLTYFQNEAQLEKSRLLSDRFSAERPKGSFSTLEIQRTEQGDSAMYLCASSLETGSNEQYFGPGTRLTVT.

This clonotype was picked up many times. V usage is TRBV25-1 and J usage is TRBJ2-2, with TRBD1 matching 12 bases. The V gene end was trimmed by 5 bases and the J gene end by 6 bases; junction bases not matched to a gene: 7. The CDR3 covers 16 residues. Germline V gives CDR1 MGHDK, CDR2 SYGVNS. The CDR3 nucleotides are TGTGCCAGCAGTCCTCCGGGACAGGGGGCTTCCGGGGAGCTGTTTTTT. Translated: CASSPPGQGASGELFF.

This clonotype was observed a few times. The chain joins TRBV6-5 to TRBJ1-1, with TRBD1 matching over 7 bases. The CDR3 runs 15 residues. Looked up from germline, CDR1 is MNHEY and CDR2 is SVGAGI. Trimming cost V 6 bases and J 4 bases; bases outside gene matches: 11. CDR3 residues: CASSVRGVMATEAFF. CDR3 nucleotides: TGTGCCAGCAGCGTCAGGGGGGTCATGGCCACTGAAGCTTTCTTT.

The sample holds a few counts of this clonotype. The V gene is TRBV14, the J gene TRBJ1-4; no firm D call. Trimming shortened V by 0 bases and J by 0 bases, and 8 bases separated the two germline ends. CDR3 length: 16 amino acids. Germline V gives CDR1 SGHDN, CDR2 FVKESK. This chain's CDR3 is CASSQDLHSTNEKLFF. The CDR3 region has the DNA TGTGCCAGCAGCCAAGATTTGCACTCAACTAATGAAAAACTGTTTTTT.

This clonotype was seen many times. CDR3 in amino acids: CATSDHSGGLQPQHF. In DNA form, the CDR3 reads TGTGCCACCAGTGACCATTCGGGGGGATTGCAGCCCCAGCATTTT. The chain joins TRBV24-1 to TRBJ1-5, with D possibly TRBD1 on 5 matching bases. The length of the CDR3 is 15 residues. V was clipped by 4 bases and J by 7 bases, with 16 bases between them. Germline V gene lookup returns CDR1 KGHDR and CDR2 SFDVKD.

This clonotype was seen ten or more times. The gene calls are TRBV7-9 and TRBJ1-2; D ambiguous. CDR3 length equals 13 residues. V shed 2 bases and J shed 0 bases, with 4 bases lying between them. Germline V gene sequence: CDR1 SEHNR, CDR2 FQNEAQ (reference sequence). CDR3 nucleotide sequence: TGTGCCAGCAGCTTACCAGCTAACTATGGCTACACCTTC. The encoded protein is CASSLPANYGYTF.

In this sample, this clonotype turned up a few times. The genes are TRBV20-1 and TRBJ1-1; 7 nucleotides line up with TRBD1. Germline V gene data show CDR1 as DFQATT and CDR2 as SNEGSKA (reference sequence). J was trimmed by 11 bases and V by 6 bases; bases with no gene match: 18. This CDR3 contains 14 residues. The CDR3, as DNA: TGCAGTGCGAGAAGCTGGGACAGCCCGAATGACGCTTTCTTT. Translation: CSARSWDSPNDAFF.

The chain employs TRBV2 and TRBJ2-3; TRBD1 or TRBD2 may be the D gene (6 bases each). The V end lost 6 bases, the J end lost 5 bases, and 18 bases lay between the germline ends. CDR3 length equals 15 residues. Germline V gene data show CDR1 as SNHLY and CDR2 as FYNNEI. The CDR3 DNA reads TGTGCCAGCAGCCCTCAGGGGCTAGCGAGAGATACGCAGTATTTT. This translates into CASSPQGLARDTQYF.

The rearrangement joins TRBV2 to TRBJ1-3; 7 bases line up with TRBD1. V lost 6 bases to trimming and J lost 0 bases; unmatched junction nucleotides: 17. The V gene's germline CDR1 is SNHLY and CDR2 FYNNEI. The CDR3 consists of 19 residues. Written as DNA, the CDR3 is TGTGCCAGCAGCCAATCTGCCGGGACAGCTTCATTCTCTGGAAACACCATATATTTT. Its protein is CASSQSAGTASFSGNTIYF.

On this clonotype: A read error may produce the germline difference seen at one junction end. The CDR3 loop reads CASSQTGEEEKLYF. The CDR3 nucleotides are TGTGCCAGCAGTCAGACAGGGGAAGAAGAAAAACTGTATTTT. This chain joins TRBV2 and TRBJ1-4; 8 bases are shared with TRBD1. Germline CDR1 is SNHLY and CDR2 is FYNNEI. The CDR3 length is 14 residues.

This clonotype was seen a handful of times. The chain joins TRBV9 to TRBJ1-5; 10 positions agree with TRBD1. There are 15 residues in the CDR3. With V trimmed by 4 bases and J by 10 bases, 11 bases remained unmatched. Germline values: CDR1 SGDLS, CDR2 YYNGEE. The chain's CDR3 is CASSYGTGERGPQHF. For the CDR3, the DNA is TGTGCCAGCAGCTACGGGACAGGGGAAAGGGGTCCCCAGCATTTT.

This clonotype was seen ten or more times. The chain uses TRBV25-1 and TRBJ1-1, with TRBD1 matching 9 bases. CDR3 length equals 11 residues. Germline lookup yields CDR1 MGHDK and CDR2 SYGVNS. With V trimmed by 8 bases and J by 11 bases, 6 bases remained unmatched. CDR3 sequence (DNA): TGTGCCAGCCAAGGACAGGGGCGGGCTTTCTTT. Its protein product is CASQGQGRAFF. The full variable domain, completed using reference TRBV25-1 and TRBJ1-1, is EADIYQTPRYLVIGTGKKITLECSQTMGHDKMYWYQQDPGMELHLIHYSYGVNSTEKGDLSSESTVSRIRTEHFPLTLESARPSHTSQYLCASQGQGRAFFGQGTRLTVV.